The 27 T cell receptor beta chains below were found in one sample sequenced in a study of beta chain features in type 1 diabetes (dated by TCRdb to 2017 to 2018). Here is what the overall study found, with its caveats: In all four CD4+ subsets, TCRB CDR3 length was moderately but significantly shorter in type 1 diabetes patients.

For these TCRs, the target antigens are not known. Library preparation employed the immunoSEQ multiplex PCR assay. The High Capacity cDNA Reverse Transcription Kit was used to reverse transcribe all of the isolated RNA, meaning that expressed TCRB transcripts were what got sequenced. TCRdb provides this immuneACCESS table in a form limited to in-frame rearrangements. Some clones are lacking; in checked studies, under half of them reflect an unresolved V gene, and why the rest are absent is not known. This sample has 600,000 or so clones in its table, and around an eighth of those were observed once. Jointly, the top ten make up more than 0.095% of the sample. Sequenced sample: naive CD4+ T cells from blood. The cell subset or site label, as the study defines it: true naive CD4+ T cells. These receptors were collected from a man between 25 and 39 years old with type 1 diabetes.

This clone was counted a few times. This sequence joins TRBV19 and TRBJ2-2; D gene ambiguous. CDR3 length: 13 residues. V was clipped by 5 bases and J by 2 bases, with 6 bases between them. CDR1 is LNHDA and CDR2 is SQIVND in the germline V gene (reference sequence). The CDR3 nucleotides are TGTGCCAGTAGTCCGCTCAACACCGGGGAGCTGTTTTTT. It translates to CASSPLNTGELFF.

The sample holds a few counts of this clone. The CDR3 nucleotides read TGCAGCGTTGCCTTCAGGGGGAATGAAAAACTGTTTTTT. It specifies CSVAFRGNEKLFF. The chain joins TRBV29-1 to TRBJ1-4; 7 nucleotides align to TRBD1. The V gene's germline CDR1 is SQVTM and CDR2 ANQGSEA. This CDR3 contains 13 residues. V lost 4 bases, J lost 5 bases, and 4 bases stayed unmatched. Complete variable domain (other parts from reference TRBV29-1 and TRBJ1-4): SAVISQKPSRDICQRGTSLTIQCQVDSQVTMMFWYRQQPGQSLTLIATANQGSEATYESGFVIDKFPISRPNLTFSTLTVSNMSPEDSSIYLCSVAFRGNEKLFFGSGTQLSVL.

The chain carries TRBV27 and TRBJ2-7; perhaps TRBD2 as D (6 bases). CDR3 length: 14 amino acids. CDR1 and CDR2 from the germline V gene are MNHEY and SMNVEV (reference sequence). Trimming removed 7 bases at V and 7 bases at J, with 20 bases between. The CDR3 region is CASTGTPGLGEQYF. CDR3 nucleotide sequence: TGTGCCAGCACTGGGACTCCAGGTTTGGGTGAGCAGTACTTC.

The rearrangement joins TRBV2 to TRBJ2-7, with D perhaps given as TRBD1 or TRBD2 (5 bases each). Germline loops: CDR1 SNHLY, CDR2 FYNNEI. V lost 4 bases to trimming and J lost 2 bases, with 18 bases between them. The CDR3 length is 16 residues. The CDR3 is CASSGMGTDVTYEQYF. CDR3 coding DNA: TGTGCCAGCAGTGGGATGGGGACGGACGTCACCTACGAGCAGTACTTC.

This clone was seen only a few times. The chain recombines TRBV7-2 with TRBJ2-3; 8 nucleotides agree with TRBD2. CDR1 is SGHTA, CDR2 FQGNSA, per germline. Unmatched junction bases numbered 8, after V lost 2 bases and J lost 4 bases. This CDR3 region has 16 residues. CDR3 amino acids: CASSLTASGSADTQYF. Written as DNA, the CDR3 is TGTGCCAGCAGCTTAACGGCTAGCGGGTCGGCAGATACGCAGTATTTT.

The sample holds a few counts of this clone. This sequence joins TRBV2 and TRBJ1-2; D perhaps matches TRBD1 (6 bases). The V and J ends lost 7 bases and 4 bases respectively, with 16 bases between them. Germline assignment: CDR1 SNHLY and CDR2 FYNNEI. The CDR3 spans 14 residues. The CDR3 nucleotides read TGTGCCAGCAACGGGGGCGCCGAGCTCTATGGCTACACCTTC. Translating it yields CASNGGAELYGYTF.

This chain uses TRBV13 with TRBJ2-3; 9 bases match TRBD1. The CDR3 sequence is 15 residues long. The V and J ends lost 6 bases and 5 bases, in that order; junction bases with no gene match: 9. Germline lookup yields CDR1 PRHDT and CDR2 FYEKMQ (reference sequence). For the CDR3, the DNA is TGTGCCAGCAGTCACGGGACAGGGTGGCGAGATACGCAGTATTTT. Its translation is CASSHGTGWRDTQYF.

This clone was detected a few times. This sequence joins TRBV5-6 and TRBJ2-2; no firm D call. This CDR3 is built from 13 residues. With 3 bases removed from V and 6 bases from J, the gap between germline ends came to 9 bases. In germline, CDR1 is SGHDT, CDR2 YYEEEE. This chain's CDR3 is CASSSEPSGELFF. CDR3 sequence (DNA): TGTGCCAGCAGCTCCGAACCCTCCGGGGAGCTGTTTTTT.

The rearrangement links TRBV11-2 to TRBJ2-7; TRBD1 matches 7 bases. In germline, CDR1 is SGHAT, CDR2 FQNNGV. The CDR3 is 14 residues long. The J segment lost 9 bases and the V segment lost 4 bases, leaving 12 bases of the junction unmatched. CDR3 DNA sequence: TGTGCCAGCAGCTCGCCCGGGACAGTGGGTGGGCAGTACTTC. It codes for CASSSPGTVGGQYF.

The chain employs TRBV2 and TRBJ1-2; D is unclear. V was clipped by 2 bases and J by 13 bases, with 14 bases between them. The V gene's germline CDR1 is SNHLY and CDR2 FYNNEI. This CDR3 spans 12 amino acids. CDR3 sequence reads: CASSELGGKGTF. DNA for the CDR3: TGTGCCAGCAGTGAATTGGGAGGGAAAGGCACCTTC.

The chain combines TRBV29-1 with TRBJ1-5; D is undetermined. CDR3 length equals 15 residues. V lost 6 bases and J 1 base, leaving 16 bases between the germline ends. CDR1 and CDR2 from the germline V gene are SQVTM and ANQGSEA. The CDR3 here is CSVAASSGSNQPQHF. CDR3 nucleotides: TGCAGCGTCGCGGCAAGCTCCGGCAGCAATCAGCCCCAGCATTTT.

Comments on this clone: Sequence at one end of the junction differs from germline and may be a read error. V gene TRBV30 combines with J gene TRBJ1-3; 10 nucleotides match TRBD1. CDR3 length: 16 residues. The germline gives CDR1 GTSNPN, CDR2 SVGIG (reference sequence). The CDR3 region has the DNA TGTGCCGGGAGGACAGGGGGGTTACGTTCTGGAAACACCATATATTTT. This sequence encodes CAGRTGGLRSGNTIYF.

This chain links TRBV6-5 with TRBJ1-6; tentatively, D is TRBD1 (6 bases). Germline V gene lookup returns CDR1 MNHEY and CDR2 SVGAGI. The CDR3 length is 15 residues. Trimming took 5 bases from V and 8 from J, leaving 16 bases between them. CDR3 nucleotide sequence: TGTGCCAGCAGTGTACAGGGTGGAAAAGATTCACCCCTCCACTTT. As protein: CASSVQGGKDSPLHF.

The chain is built from TRBV29-1 and TRBJ2-5; 8 positions match TRBD1. Germline CDR1 reads SQVTM; CDR2 reads ANQGSEA. The CDR3 sequence is 13 residues long. V gave up 7 bases and J gave up 3 bases; unmatched junction bases: 7. The CDR3: CSGDLTGEETQYF. The CDR3 DNA sequence: TGCAGCGGGGACCTGACAGGGGAAGAGACCCAGTACTTC.

CDR3 region: CASGRTGTYTDTQYF. CDR3 DNA sequence: TGCGCCAGCGGTCGGACAGGGACTTACACAGATACGCAGTATTTT. This rearrangement joins TRBV4-3 to TRBJ2-3; the match to TRBD1 covers 8 bases. This CDR3 spans 15 amino acids. Germline CDR1 is LGHNA and CDR2 is YSLEER. J was trimmed by 2 bases and V by 8 bases; bases with no gene match: 9.

This clone has a handful of counts. The chain carries TRBV7-6 and TRBJ1-6; D might be TRBD1 (6 bases). With 6 bases removed from V and 9 bases from J, the gap between germline ends came to 15 bases. Germline-derived CDR1 and CDR2 are SGHVS and FNYEAQ. CDR3 length: 14 amino acids. Written as DNA, the CDR3 is TGTGCCAGCAGTCAAACAGGGTTAAGTTCACCCCTCCACTTT. The encoded protein is CASSQTGLSSPLHF.

V gene TRBV23-1 combines with J gene TRBJ1-6; TRBD1 aligns across 7 bases. TRBV23-1 belongs to the ORF category, with a function that is uncertain. The V gene end was trimmed by 0 bases and the J gene end by 9 bases; junction bases not matched to a gene: 11. CDR3 length: 17 amino acids. DNA of the CDR3: TGCGCCAGCAGTCAATCCCCGGTAGACAGGGAAGGTTCACCCCTCCACTTT. Translating it yields CASSQSPVDREGSPLHF.

The chain links TRBV6-6 to TRBJ2-7, with unresolved D. From germline, CDR1 is MNHNY and CDR2 SVGAGI (reference sequence). Trimming cost V 4 bases and J 6 bases, with 13 bases left between them. The CDR3 totals 13 residues. The CDR3 DNA is TGTGCCAGCAGTTCTCCGGGCAGGCGCGAGCAGTACTTC. It translates to CASSSPGRREQYF.

The chain is built from TRBV15 and TRBJ1-5; the D gene is possibly TRBD1 (5 bases). With 5 bases removed from V and 6 bases from J, the gap between germline ends came to 17 bases. CDR3 size: 15 residues. Per the germline V gene, CDR1 is LNHNV and CDR2 is YYDKDF (reference sequence). The CDR3 sequence: CATSGGALRGQPQHF. CDR3 nucleotide sequence: TGTGCCACCAGCGGAGGGGCTCTGAGGGGTCAGCCCCAGCATTTT.

The chain combines TRBV9 with TRBJ2-3; tentatively, D is TRBD2 (6 bases). Germline V gene data show CDR1 as SGDLS and CDR2 as YYNGEE. CDR3 length: 15 residues. The germline V and J ends were trimmed by 0 bases and 6 bases, with 14 bases remaining between them. The CDR3, as DNA: TGTGCCAGCAGCGTAGGACTAGACGGGGCGGATACGCAGTATTTT. This encodes CASSVGLDGADTQYF.

This chain links TRBV25-1 with TRBJ2-5; TRBD1 agrees at 8 bases. The CDR3 extends over 15 amino acids. V lost 2 bases, J lost 1 base, and 3 bases stayed unmatched. In germline, CDR1 is MGHDK, CDR2 SYGVNS. The CDR3 DNA is TGTGCCAGCAGTGAAAACAGGGGGATCCAAGAGACCCAGTACTTC. As protein: CASSENRGIQETQYF. The full variable domain, rest sourced from reference TRBV25-1 and TRBJ2-5, is EADIYQTPRYLVIGTGKKITLECSQTMGHDKMYWYQQDPGMELHLIHYSYGVNSTEKGDLSSESTVSRIRTEHFPLTLESARPSHTSQYLCASSENRGIQETQYFGPGTRLLVL.

This clone was counted a few times. The chain is built from TRBV28 and TRBJ2-5; D remains unclear. V was shortened by 5 bases and J by 5 bases, with 6 bases between the two germline ends. The V gene's germline CDR1 is MDHEN and CDR2 SYDVKM. The CDR3 runs to 11 residues. CDR3 nucleotide sequence: TGTGCCAGCAGTGTTGGGGAGACCCAGTACTTC. Its protein is CASSVGETQYF.

The chain uses TRBV18 and TRBJ1-1; possible D gene TRBD1, 6 bases. The V end was cut by 2 bases, the J end by 6 bases, with 13 bases between. Germline loops: CDR1 KGHSH, CDR2 LQKENI. The CDR3 totals 14 residues. CDR3 coding DNA: TGTGCCAGCTCACCATTAGGGGGGGACGCTGAAGCTTTCTTT. This encodes CASSPLGGDAEAFF.

The table lists this clone with a few counts. The chain recombines TRBV9 with TRBJ2-1, with D perhaps being TRBD1 or TRBD2 (5 bases each). Between the trimmed V and J ends, which lost 1 base and 0 bases, there was a span of 11 bases. Germline-derived CDR1 and CDR2 are SGDLS and YYNGEE. This CDR3 contains 16 residues. In nucleotides, the CDR3 is TGTGCCAGCAGCGTAAGAGGGGCCAACTCCTACAATGAGCAGTTCTTC. It yields the protein CASSVRGANSYNEQFF.

There are a few counts of this clone. This sequence joins TRBV2 and TRBJ2-3, with TRBD1 as a possible D gene (6 bases). The CDR3 runs 18 residues. V lost 6 bases and J lost 4, with 26 bases in between. Germline-derived CDR1 and CDR2 are SNHLY and FYNNEI. The CDR3 loop is CASRPGHLRTSQADTQYF. The CDR3 DNA reads as TGTGCCAGCAGGCCGGGACACCTTAGAACCTCACAGGCAGATACGCAGTATTTT. The variable domain in full, completed from reference TRBV2 and TRBJ2-3, reads EPEVTQTPSHQVTQMGQEVILRCVPISNHLYFYWYRQILGQKVEFLVSFYNNEISEKSEIFDDQFSVERPDGSNFTLKIRSTKLEDSAMYFCASRPGHLRTSQADTQYFGPGTRLTVL.

The table lists this clone with a few counts. The rearrangement joins TRBV7-2 to TRBJ2-1, with 8 positions matching TRBD1. The CDR3 totals 19 residues. J lost 7 bases, V lost 2 bases, and 19 bases had no gene match. Germline V gives CDR1 SGHTA, CDR2 FQGNSA. As DNA, the CDR3 is TGTGCCAGCAGCTTAATAACGGGACAGGTCCTTAAACAGCTGAATGAGCAGTTCTTC. Protein product: CASSLITGQVLKQLNEQFF.

This clone appeared a few times. The rearrangement uses TRBV30 and TRBJ1-2, with D perhaps matching TRBD1 (6 bases). Germline loops: CDR1 GTSNPN, CDR2 SVGIG (reference sequence). V lost 0 bases and J 2 bases, leaving 13 bases between the germline ends. This CDR3 region has 15 residues. As DNA, the CDR3 is TGTGCCTGGAGTGTACAGGGACCCTCGAACTATGGCTACACCTTC. This gives the protein CAWSVQGPSNYGYTF.